Listed below are T cell receptor beta chains from one sample, sequenced in a study of blood T cell repertoires in COVID-19. Using immunoSEQ multiplex PCR, the repertoire was profiled, and TCRdb retains in-frame clones only, with some absent. The sample shows fewer than 250,000 clones, about 86% of them seen only once. Source material: PBMCs or T cells enriched from blood (not recorded which). The receptors originated from a woman aged 40 to 49 in a cohort exposed to, infected with or recovered from COVID-19 (not recorded which). The CDR3 runs from the conserved cysteine through the conserved F or W. The D gene is left open where the match is weak. A clone size is listed for some rows: how often the clone was seen (once, few, many), or a class if it is expanded.

abundance: few; v_gene: TRBV19; j_gene: TRBJ2-7; d_gene: TRBD2; CDR3nt: TGTGCCACGGGACTAGGACCCTACGAGCAGTACTTC; CDR3aa: CATGLGPYEQYF
abundance: -; v_gene: TRBV25-1; j_gene: TRBJ2-5; d_gene: TRBD2; CDR3nt: TGTGCCAGCAGTGACAGCCTAGCGGGAGGAGGAGAGACCCAGTACTTC; CDR3aa: CASSDSLAGGGETQYF
abundance: -; v_gene: TRBV10-3; j_gene: TRBJ2-2; d_gene: TRBD2; CDR3nt: TGTGCCATTAGCAGCGGGACTAGCGAGATCACCGGGGAGCTGTTTTTT; CDR3aa: CAISSGTSEITGELFF
abundance: -; v_gene: TRBV21-1; j_gene: TRBJ1-5; d_gene: -; CDR3nt: TGTGCCAGCAGCCGCACAGGGATCGAGCCCCAGCATTTT; CDR3aa: CASSRTGIEPQHF
abundance: once; v_gene: TRBV27; j_gene: TRBJ1-6; d_gene: TRBD1; CDR3nt: TGTGCCAGCAGTTGGACAGGCGCCAATTCACCCCTCCACTTT; CDR3aa: CASSWTGANSPLHF
abundance: -; v_gene: TRBV14; j_gene: TRBJ2-6; d_gene: -; CDR3nt: TGTGCCAGCAGCCACTCCGAAAGCGACAGGCATTCCTTCTCTGGGGCCAACGTCCTGACTTTC; CDR3aa: CASSHSESDRHSFSGANVLTF
abundance: few; v_gene: TRBV14; j_gene: TRBJ2-7; d_gene: TRBD2; CDR3nt: TGTGCCAGCAGCCAAGCCCCGGGACTAGCGGTCTTCTACGAGCAGTACTTC; CDR3aa: CASSQAPGLAVFYEQYF
abundance: -; v_gene: TRBV4-2; j_gene: TRBJ1-2; d_gene: TRBD1; CDR3nt: TGTGCCAGCAGCCTCCGGGCCACAGGGGGAAACTATGGCTACACCTTC; CDR3aa: CASSLRATGGNYGYTF
abundance: -; v_gene: TRBV7-9; j_gene: TRBJ2-7; d_gene: -; CDR3nt: TGTGCCAGCAGCTTAGGGTTCCGGGACACTTCCTACGAGCAGTACTTC; CDR3aa: CASSLGFRDTSYEQYF
abundance: -; v_gene: TRBV13; j_gene: TRBJ1-2; d_gene: -; CDR3nt: TGTGCCAGCAGCTCGACGCCTGGGAGTTCTGGCTACACCTTC; CDR3aa: CASSSTPGSSGYTF
abundance: -; v_gene: TRBV7-9; j_gene: TRBJ1-4; d_gene: -; CDR3nt: TGTGCCAGCAGCTTAGCGCAGGCCGCATCTAATGAAAAACTGTTTTTT; CDR3aa: CASSLAQAASNEKLFF
abundance: few; v_gene: TRBV13; j_gene: TRBJ1-1; d_gene: -; CDR3nt: TGTGCCAGCAGCTCGTGGGTGAGAGGACAGCCGAACACTGAAGCTTTCTTT; CDR3aa: CASSSWVRGQPNTEAFF
abundance: few; v_gene: TRBV6-6; j_gene: TRBJ2-2; d_gene: TRBD1; CDR3nt: TGTGCCAGCAGTCCCCACTGGGACAGAACAAACACCGGGGAGCTGTTTTTT; CDR3aa: CASSPHWDRTNTGELFF
abundance: -; v_gene: TRBV5-5; j_gene: TRBJ1-4; d_gene: -; CDR3nt: TGTGCCAGCAGCCGCGGTTATGGACAGATGGGGGAAAAACTGTTTTTT; CDR3aa: CASSRGYGQMGEKLFF
abundance: -; v_gene: TRBV29-1; j_gene: TRBJ2-7; d_gene: -; CDR3nt: TGCAGCGTCCGACGGCAGGGGCGGAGGTACGAGCAGTACTTC; CDR3aa: CSVRRQGRRYEQYF
abundance: few; v_gene: TRBV7-6; j_gene: TRBJ2-1; d_gene: -; CDR3nt: TGTGCCAGCAGCTTAGGGAGGGAGTACAATGAGCAGTTCTTC; CDR3aa: CASSLGREYNEQFF
abundance: -; v_gene: TRBV19; j_gene: TRBJ2-5; d_gene: TRBD1; CDR3nt: TGTGCCAGTAGTCCAGGACAGGGGTACGAGACCCAGTACTTC; CDR3aa: CASSPGQGYETQYF
abundance: -; v_gene: TRBV19; j_gene: TRBJ1-4; d_gene: -; CDR3nt: TGTGCCAGTAGTATAGTGTCCAGGGGCTATGAAAAACTGTTTTTT; CDR3aa: CASSIVSRGYEKLFF
abundance: -; v_gene: TRBV11-3; j_gene: TRBJ2-5; d_gene: -; CDR3nt: TGTGCCAGCAGCGAGAGCAGGGGCCGGGAGACCCAGTACTTC; CDR3aa: CASSESRGRETQYF
abundance: -; v_gene: TRBV7-2; j_gene: TRBJ1-2; d_gene: -; CDR3nt: TGTGCCAGCAGCTTAGTCAACCGCCAGGGCAACTATGGCTACACCTTC; CDR3aa: CASSLVNRQGNYGYTF
abundance: -; v_gene: TRBV6-2/TRBV6-3; j_gene: TRBJ1-1; d_gene: TRBD1; CDR3nt: TGTGCCAGCAGTTACTCGGGCAGGGGGCGCCGAACTGAAGCTTTCTTT; CDR3aa: CASSYSGRGRRTEAFF
abundance: -; v_gene: TRBV7-9; j_gene: TRBJ1-1; d_gene: -; CDR3nt: TGTGCCAGCAGCGGGACAAACAGGGAGAACACTGAAGCTTTCTTT; CDR3aa: CASSGTNRENTEAFF
abundance: -; v_gene: TRBV7-8; j_gene: TRBJ1-4; d_gene: -; CDR3nt: TGTGCCAGCAGCTTACCGCCGGGCGGCGGAGGGGAAAAACTGTTTTTT; CDR3aa: CASSLPPGGGGEKLFF
abundance: -; v_gene: TRBV7-9; j_gene: TRBJ2-1; d_gene: -; CDR3nt: TGTGCCAGCAGCGGGGGGAGCCACGGTGAGCAGTTCTTC; CDR3aa: CASSGGSHGEQFF
abundance: few; v_gene: TRBV5-1; j_gene: TRBJ1-1; d_gene: TRBD1; CDR3nt: TGCGCCAGCAGCCCGACAAAGGACAGGGATCCTGAAGCTTTCTTT; CDR3aa: CASSPTKDRDPEAFF
abundance: -; v_gene: TRBV15; j_gene: TRBJ2-1; d_gene: -; CDR3nt: TGTGCCACCAGCAGATGGGACTTTCCCCCCTACAATGAGCAGTTCTTC; CDR3aa: CATSRWDFPPYNEQFF
abundance: -; v_gene: TRBV7-9; j_gene: TRBJ2-2; d_gene: TRBD1; CDR3nt: TGTGCCAGCAGCCCCCGAGGCAGGGGGTCGGACACCGGGGAGCTGTTTTTT; CDR3aa: CASSPRGRGSDTGELFF
abundance: -; v_gene: TRBV6-5; j_gene: TRBJ2-7; d_gene: TRBD2; CDR3nt: TGTGCCAGCAGACCCAATAGCGGGAGGGCTTACGAGCAGTACTTC; CDR3aa: CASRPNSGRAYEQYF
abundance: -; v_gene: TRBV7-2; j_gene: TRBJ2-2; d_gene: TRBD2; CDR3nt: TGTGCCAGCAACGTCCCGGCGGGAGGAATCGGGGAGCTGTTTTTT; CDR3aa: CASNVPAGGIGELFF
abundance: -; v_gene: TRBV9; j_gene: TRBJ1-1; d_gene: TRBD1; CDR3nt: TGTGCCAGCAGCCCCTCGGACAGGGGAAACACTGAAGCTTTCTTT; CDR3aa: CASSPSDRGNTEAFF
abundance: -; v_gene: TRBV19; j_gene: TRBJ2-7; d_gene: -; CDR3nt: TGTGCCAGTAGTATAGGAGACAGCTCCTACGAGCAGTACTTC; CDR3aa: CASSIGDSSYEQYF
abundance: few; v_gene: TRBV5-1; j_gene: TRBJ1-3; d_gene: -; CDR3nt: TGCGCCAGCAGCGATTCGGGTCCGGAGGGTGCCGGAAACACCATATATTTT; CDR3aa: CASSDSGPEGAGNTIYF
abundance: -; v_gene: TRBV7-2; j_gene: TRBJ1-2; d_gene: -; CDR3nt: TGTGCCAGCAGCTCAACAGGAGGGATCTATGGCTACACCTTC; CDR3aa: CASSSTGGIYGYTF
abundance: -; v_gene: TRBV12-3/TRBV12-4; j_gene: TRBJ1-3; d_gene: -; CDR3nt: TGTGCCAGCAGTCCGTTCGGTGGAAACACCATATATTTT; CDR3aa: CASSPFGGNTIYF
abundance: few; v_gene: TRBV4-3; j_gene: TRBJ1-2; d_gene: -; CDR3nt: TGCGCCAGCAGCCGGAATGTAGGAGATGGCTACACCTTC; CDR3aa: CASSRNVGDGYTF
abundance: -; v_gene: TRBV7-9; j_gene: TRBJ1-3; d_gene: -; CDR3nt: TGTGCCAGCAGCCCACTCCCCCAAGCTGGAAACACCATATATTTT; CDR3aa: CASSPLPQAGNTIYF
abundance: -; v_gene: TRBV27; j_gene: TRBJ1-2; d_gene: TRBD1; CDR3nt: TGTGCCAGCAGTTTATCGATAGGCACAGGGGGCGGCTACACCTTC; CDR3aa: CASSLSIGTGGGYTF
abundance: -; v_gene: TRBV6-2/TRBV6-3; j_gene: TRBJ1-2; d_gene: -; CDR3nt: TGTGCCAGCAGTTCTGCAGGGCTCTATGGCTACACCTTC; CDR3aa: CASSSAGLYGYTF
abundance: -; v_gene: TRBV27; j_gene: TRBJ2-1; d_gene: TRBD2; CDR3nt: TGTGCCAGCAGTTTGAGGCCTAGCGGGGGGGCTTACAATGAGCAGTTCTTC; CDR3aa: CASSLRPSGGAYNEQFF
abundance: -; v_gene: TRBV6-2/TRBV6-3; j_gene: TRBJ2-2; d_gene: -; CDR3nt: TGTGCCAGCAGTCGCACCGGGGAGCTGTTTTTT; CDR3aa: CASSRTGELFF
abundance: -; v_gene: TRBV19; j_gene: TRBJ2-7; d_gene: -; CDR3nt: TGTGCCAGTAGTATCGCGGGGAGCTTCTACGAGCAGTACTTC; CDR3aa: CASSIAGSFYEQYF
abundance: once; v_gene: TRBV6-5; j_gene: TRBJ2-7; d_gene: -; CDR3nt: TGTGCCAGCAGTTACGCAGTACCTCCTCAGGGGGGCGAGCAGTACTTC; CDR3aa: CASSYAVPPQGGEQYF
abundance: -; v_gene: TRBV6-5; j_gene: TRBJ1-6; d_gene: TRBD1; CDR3nt: TGTGCCAGCAGTTCCGGGACAGGGGGGCCCCTCCACTTT; CDR3aa: CASSSGTGGPLHF
abundance: once; v_gene: TRBV5-1; j_gene: TRBJ1-2; d_gene: -; CDR3nt: TGCGCCAGCAGCTTTACGGGGAGGGCTCATGGCTACACCTTC; CDR3aa: CASSFTGRAHGYTF
abundance: -; v_gene: TRBV19; j_gene: TRBJ1-4; d_gene: TRBD1; CDR3nt: TGTGCCAGTAGGCTTACACCCCCGGGACAGGGGACGGGGCGTGAAAAACTGTTTTTT; CDR3aa: CASRLTPPGQGTGREKLFF
abundance: -; v_gene: TRBV9; j_gene: TRBJ1-2; d_gene: -; CDR3nt: TGTGCCAGCAGAAAACAGGGAGATGTCTATGGCTACACCTTC; CDR3aa: CASRKQGDVYGYTF
abundance: -; v_gene: TRBV28; j_gene: TRBJ2-1; d_gene: TRBD1; CDR3nt: TGTGCCAGCAGTCCACCGGGCGGACAGGAGGATGAGCAGTTCTTC; CDR3aa: CASSPPGGQEDEQFF
abundance: -; v_gene: TRBV9; j_gene: TRBJ2-7; d_gene: TRBD2; CDR3nt: TGTGCCAGCAGCGTAGGGGTTAGCGGGAGGGCCGCCTACGAGCAGTACTTC; CDR3aa: CASSVGVSGRAAYEQYF
abundance: -; v_gene: TRBV12-3/TRBV12-4; j_gene: TRBJ2-7; d_gene: -; CDR3nt: TGTGCCAGCAGGGAGGGGGGGGCTGTAGAGCAGTACTTC; CDR3aa: CASREGGAVEQYF
abundance: -; v_gene: TRBV28; j_gene: TRBJ2-5; d_gene: -; CDR3nt: TGTGCCAGCAGTTCCCGGACAGAAGAGACCCAGTACTTC; CDR3aa: CASSSRTEETQYF
abundance: -; v_gene: TRBV14; j_gene: TRBJ1-6; d_gene: TRBD1; CDR3nt: TGTGCCAGCAGCCAAGGAAGGGACAGGAGGCCAAATCCACCCCTCCACTTT; CDR3aa: CASSQGRDRRPNPPLHF
abundance: -; v_gene: TRBV13; j_gene: TRBJ2-1; d_gene: -; CDR3nt: TGTGCCAGCAGCCATGGTGGTAGTCCATACAATGAGCAGTTCTTC; CDR3aa: CASSHGGSPYNEQFF
abundance: -; v_gene: TRBV19; j_gene: TRBJ1-5; d_gene: -; CDR3nt: TGTGCCAGTAGTATAGCGAGCACCTATAGCAATCAGCCCCAGCATTTT; CDR3aa: CASSIASTYSNQPQHF